These 8 T cell receptor beta chains were all obtained from the same sample, sequenced in a study of PD-L1 blockade in urothelial cancer. Indicated time point: pretreatment peripheral blood. Some clones are missing from TCRdb's copy, which holds only in-frame ones; the method was immunoSEQ multiplex PCR. The table includes more than 90,000 clones, about nine tenths detected once. The sample consisted of PBMCs, taken around atezolizumab (anti-PD-L1) treatment. The receptors were gathered from a man in his sixties with urothelial cancer.

This chain connects TRBV25-1 to TRBJ2-7; 7 bases line up with TRBD2. Trimming cost V 6 bases and J 2 bases; bases outside gene matches: 7. Germline CDR1 reads MGHDK; CDR2 reads SYGVNS. The CDR3 spans 14 residues. The CDR3 DNA follows: TGTGCCAGCAGGGGGGGGACTAACCCCTACGAGCAGTACTTC. As protein: CASRGGTNPYEQYF.

V and J are TRBV7-9 and TRBJ2-1, with D possibly TRBD2 on 5 matching bases. Per germline, CDR1 SEHNR and CDR2 FQNEAQ (reference sequence). The CDR3 runs to 12 residues. V shed 3 bases and J shed 7 bases, with 7 bases lying between them. The CDR3 DNA reads TGTGCCAGCAGCTTCCGGGGTAATGAGCAGTTCTTC. This translates into CASSFRGNEQFF. Drawing the rest from reference TRBV7-9 and TRBJ2-1, the complete variable domain is DTGVSQNPRHKITKRGQNVTFRCDPISEHNRLYWYRQTLGQGPEFLTYFQNEAQLEKSRLLSDRFSAERPKGSFSTLEIQRTEQGDSAMYLCASSFRGNEQFFGPGTRLTVL.

The gene calls are TRBV21-1 and TRBJ2-4; the table's D call of TRBD1 was not tested on the DNA. TRBV21-1 is an annotated pseudogene. This CDR3 is built from 18 residues. As DNA, the CDR3 is TGTGCCAGCAGCAAAGGAATTGACAGGTTGGTGACCAAAAACATTCAGTACTTC. As protein: CASSKGIDRLVTKNIQYF.

The V call is TRBV28, the J call TRBJ2-6; 7 nucleotides line up with TRBD1. Germline trimming cut 2 bases from V and 4 bases from J; bases unmatched to any gene: 5. The germline CDR1 and CDR2 sequences are MDHEN and SYDVKM. The CDR3 has 16 residues. The CDR3 sequence: CASSLTGVTGANVLTF. The CDR3 DNA reads TGTGCCAGCAGTTTAACAGGGGTTACCGGGGCCAACGTCCTGACTTTC.

The chain uses TRBV6-5 and TRBJ1-5; D uncertain. The CDR3 spans 13 residues. V was cut by 2 bases and J by 6 bases, with 8 bases left in between. CDR1 MNHEY and CDR2 SVGAGI come from the germline V gene. The DNA of the CDR3 is TGTGCCAGCAGTTACCAAGGCGGTCAGCCCCAGCATTTT. It encodes CASSYQGGQPQHF.

The J gene is TRBJ1-6, the V gene TRBV19, with 7 bases that match TRBD1. The germline CDR1 and CDR2 sequences are LNHDA and SQIVND (reference sequence). V dropped 6 bases and J dropped 14; count of bases not matched to a gene: 4. The CDR3 sequence is 11 residues long. The CDR3 coding sequence is TGTGCCAGTAGCCGACAGGGCACCCTCCACTTT. It specifies CASSRQGTLHF.

J is TRBJ1-1 and V is TRBV9; 9 positions match TRBD1. CDR3 length equals 17 residues. Germline V lookup: CDR1 SGDLS, CDR2 YYNGEE. V shed 3 bases and J 1 base; nucleotides not matched to a gene: 10. This CDR3 is CASSAFGTGIGNTEAFF. The CDR3 DNA reads as TGTGCCAGCAGCGCCTTCGGGACAGGGATAGGGAACACTGAAGCTTTCTTT.

This sequence joins TRBV28 and TRBJ1-1; TRBD1 matches at 10 bases. The CDR3 sequence is 14 residues long. In germline, CDR1 is MDHEN, CDR2 SYDVKM. After removal of 6 bases from V and 5 bases from J, the junction contained 6 bases not matched to a gene. CDR3 nucleotide sequence: TGTGCCAGCAGAAAAGGGGACAGGGGAACTGAAGCTTTCTTT. It codes for CASRKGDRGTEAFF.